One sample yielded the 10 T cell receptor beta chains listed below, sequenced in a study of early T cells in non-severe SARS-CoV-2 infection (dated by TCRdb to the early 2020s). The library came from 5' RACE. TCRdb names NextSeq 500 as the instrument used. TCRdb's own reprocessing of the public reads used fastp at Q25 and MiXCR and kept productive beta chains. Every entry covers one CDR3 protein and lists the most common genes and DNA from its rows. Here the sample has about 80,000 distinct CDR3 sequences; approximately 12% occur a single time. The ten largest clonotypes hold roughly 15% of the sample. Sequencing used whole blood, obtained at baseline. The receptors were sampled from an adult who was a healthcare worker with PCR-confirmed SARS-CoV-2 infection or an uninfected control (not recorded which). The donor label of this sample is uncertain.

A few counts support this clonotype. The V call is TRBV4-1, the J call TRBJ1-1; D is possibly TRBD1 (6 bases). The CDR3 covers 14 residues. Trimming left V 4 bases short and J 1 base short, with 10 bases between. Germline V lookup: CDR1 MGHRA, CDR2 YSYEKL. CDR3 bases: TGCGCCAGCAGCCCAGGACAGAAGAACACTGAAGCTTTCTTT. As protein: CASSPGQKNTEAFF.

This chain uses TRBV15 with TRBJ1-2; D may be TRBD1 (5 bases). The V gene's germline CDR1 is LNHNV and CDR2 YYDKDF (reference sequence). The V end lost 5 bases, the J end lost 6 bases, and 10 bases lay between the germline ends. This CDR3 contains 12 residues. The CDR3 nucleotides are TGTGCCACCAGCGGGGGAGCGCATGGCTACACCTTC. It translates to CATSGGAHGYTF.

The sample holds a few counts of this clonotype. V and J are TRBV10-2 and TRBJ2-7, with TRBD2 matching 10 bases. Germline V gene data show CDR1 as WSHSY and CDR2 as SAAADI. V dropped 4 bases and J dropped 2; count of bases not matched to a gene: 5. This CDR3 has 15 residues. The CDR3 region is CASSGGLALAYEQYF. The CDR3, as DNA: TGCGCCAGCAGTGGGGGACTAGCGCTAGCCTACGAGCAGTACTTC.

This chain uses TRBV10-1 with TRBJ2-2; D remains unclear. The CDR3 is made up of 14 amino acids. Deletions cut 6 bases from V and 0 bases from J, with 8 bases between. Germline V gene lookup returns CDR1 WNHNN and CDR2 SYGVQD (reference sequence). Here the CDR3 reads CASRISTNTGELFF. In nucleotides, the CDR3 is TGCGCCAGCAGGATCAGTACGAACACCGGGGAGCTGTTTTTT.

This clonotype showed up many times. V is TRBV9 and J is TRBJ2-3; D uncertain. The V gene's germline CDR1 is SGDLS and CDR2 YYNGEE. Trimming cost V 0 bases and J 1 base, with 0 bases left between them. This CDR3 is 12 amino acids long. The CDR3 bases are TGTGCCAGCAGCGTAGGCACAGATACGCAGTATTTT. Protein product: CASSVGTDTQYF.

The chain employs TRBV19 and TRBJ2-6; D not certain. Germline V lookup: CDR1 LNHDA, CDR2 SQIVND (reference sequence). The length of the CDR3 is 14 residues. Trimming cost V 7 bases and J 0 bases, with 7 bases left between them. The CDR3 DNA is TGTGCCAGTACCTATTTCTCTGGGGCCAACGTCCTGACTTTC. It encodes CASTYFSGANVLTF.

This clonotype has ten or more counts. CDR3 coding DNA: TGTGCCAGCAGCTGGAAACCTCTCTACGAGCAGTACTTC. Translation: CASSWKPLYEQYF. This rearrangement joins TRBV7-6 to TRBJ2-7; the D is unclear. CDR3 length: 13 amino acids. Per the germline V gene, CDR1 is SGHVS and CDR2 is FNYEAQ. V lost 4 bases and J 3 bases, leaving 10 bases between the germline ends.

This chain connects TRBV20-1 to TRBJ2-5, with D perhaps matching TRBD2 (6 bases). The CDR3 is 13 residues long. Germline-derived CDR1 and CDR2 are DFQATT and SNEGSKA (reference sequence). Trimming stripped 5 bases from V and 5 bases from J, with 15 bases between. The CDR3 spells CSALGTPGETQYF. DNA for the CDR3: TGCAGTGCTCTTGGGACTCCGGGGGAGACCCAGTACTTC.

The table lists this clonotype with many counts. The CDR3 DNA reads TGCAGTGCTAAGGGGAACACTGAAGCTTTCTTT. It is translated as CSAKGNTEAFF. The V and J genes are TRBV20-1 and TRBJ1-1, with D unclear. The CDR3 covers 11 residues. Trimming shortened V by 4 bases and J by 1 base, and 4 bases separated the two germline ends. Germline CDR1 and CDR2: DFQATT and SNEGSKA (reference sequence).

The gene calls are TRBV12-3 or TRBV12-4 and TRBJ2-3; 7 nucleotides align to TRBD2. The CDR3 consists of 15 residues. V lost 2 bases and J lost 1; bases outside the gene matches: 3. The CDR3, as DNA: TGTGCCAGCAGTTTATGGGCGGGGGGCACAGATACGCAGTATTTT. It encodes CASSLWAGGTDTQYF.